A single sample gave rise to the 21 T cell receptor beta chains below, sequenced in a study of blood T cells in healthy people across ages. Together with a sample-barcoded 5' primer, a J-beta primer mix was included in a second PCR lasting about 7 to 12 cycles. TCRdb passed the 5' RACE reads through MiXCR, listing each CDR3 protein once. The sample consists of hundreds of thousands of distinct CDR3 sequences, roughly 26% of them appearing once. This sample also appeared in a second study, on T cells of mothers and their children.

Sequenced sample: blood. Receptors originate from a boy younger than 18 in good health.

The V call is TRBV9, the J call TRBJ2-5, with a possible D match to TRBD2 (7 bases). The CDR3 extends over 17 amino acids. Trimming stripped 3 bases from V and 4 bases from J, with 22 bases between. CDR1 SGDLS and CDR2 YYNGEE come from the germline V gene. The CDR3 nucleotides read TGTGCCAGCAGCGAGGGAGGGAGCGGCCGGGGGCTAGAGACCCAGTACTTC. It codes for CASSEGGSGRGLETQYF.

The chain links TRBV6-1 to TRBJ2-1; 8 positions agree with TRBD2. Germline-derived CDR1 and CDR2 are MNHNS and SASEGT. V was clipped by 9 bases and J by 4 bases; unmatched bases: 8. The CDR3 length is 14 residues. CDR3 coding DNA: TGTGCCAGTCCAGCGGGGGCCGCTTACAATGAGCAGTTCTTC. Its protein product is CASPAGAAYNEQFF.

In this sample, this clonotype turned up many times. The CDR3 DNA is TGCGCCAGCAGCTTCCCGGGACTCCGATTTGATGGGACCCAGTACTTC. Amino acids: CASSFPGLRFDGTQYF. This sequence joins TRBV5-1 and TRBJ2-5; tentatively, D is TRBD2 (6 bases). Germline values: CDR1 SGHRS, CDR2 YFSETQ. This CDR3 spans 16 amino acids. With 2 bases removed from V and 7 bases from J, the gap between germline ends came to 21 bases.

This clonotype came up many times. V usage is TRBV4-1 and J usage is TRBJ1-1; D unresolved. Germline CDR1 is MGHRA and CDR2 is YSYEKL. The CDR3 runs 13 residues. With 3 bases removed from V and 0 bases from J, the gap between germline ends came to 5 bases. CDR3 protein: CASSHPLNTEAFF. The CDR3 DNA is TGCGCCAGCAGCCACCCCTTGAACACTGAAGCTTTCTTT.

This clonotype was seen only a few times. The chain links TRBV2 to TRBJ2-1; perhaps TRBD2 as D (5 bases). Gene TRBJ2-5 matches the end of the DNA better, so the J call may be wrong. The CDR3 consists of 14 residues. The V gene's germline CDR1 is SNHLY and CDR2 FYNNEI. The CDR3 sequence is CASSETAERETQYF. The CDR3 bases are TGTGCCAGCAGTGAAACGGCTGAGCGGGAGACCCAGTACTTC.

This rearrangement joins TRBV28 to TRBJ2-1; the match to TRBD1 covers 7 bases. The DNA end favors TRBJ2-5, so the J call may be wrong. CDR1 is MDHEN, CDR2 SYDVKM, per germline. CDR3 length: 15 amino acids. As DNA, the CDR3 is TGTGCCAGCAGTTGCCTGACAGGGCTCTGTAAGACCCAGTACTTC. Translating gives CASSCLTGLCKTQYF.

In this sample, this clonotype turned up a few times. The rearrangement links TRBV5-1 to TRBJ1-3; TRBD1 matches 10 bases. Germline V gene data show CDR1 as SGHRS and CDR2 as YFSETQ. V trimming: 3 bases; J trimming: 0 bases; junction bases outside the gene matches: 3. This CDR3 is 16 amino acids long. This CDR3 is CASSWGQGSSGNTIYF. In DNA, the CDR3 is TGCGCCAGCAGCTGGGGACAGGGGAGCTCTGGAAACACCATATATTTT.

The chain uses TRBV12-3 or TRBV12-4 and TRBJ2-1; the match to TRBD1 covers 9 bases. The CDR3 loop spans 15 amino acids. V dropped 4 bases and J dropped 3; count of bases not matched to a gene: 4. The CDR3 reads CASSSTGQGYNEQFF. CDR3 nucleotide sequence: TGTGCCAGCAGTTCCACGGGACAGGGCTACAATGAGCAGTTCTTC.

J is TRBJ2-3 and V is TRBV10-3; possibly TRBD1 or TRBD2 for D (5 bases each). Per germline, CDR1 ENHRY and CDR2 SYGVKD. There are 16 residues in the CDR3. Trimming cost V 3 bases and J 2 bases, with 15 bases left between them. The CDR3 region is CAISDPQGPNTDTQYF. The CDR3 nucleotides read TGTGCCATCAGTGATCCCCAGGGACCTAACACAGATACGCAGTATTTT.

The rearrangement uses TRBV20-1 and TRBJ2-7, with 9 nucleotides matching TRBD1. The V segment lost 6 bases and the J segment 5 bases; nucleotides outside the gene matches: 5. Germline V gene data show CDR1 as DFQATT and CDR2 as SNEGSKA (reference sequence). The CDR3 sequence is 12 residues long. CDR3: CSAPGQGNEQYF. DNA of the CDR3: TGCAGTGCCCCCGGACAGGGGAACGAGCAGTACTTC.

This clonotype was counted only a few times. The rearrangement links TRBV3-1 to TRBJ1-2; 9 bases align to TRBD1. Germline V gives CDR1 LGHDT, CDR2 YNNKEL (reference sequence). The CDR3 spans 16 residues. V gave up 1 base and J gave up 4 bases; unmatched junction bases: 7. CDR3 sequence (DNA): TGTGCCAGCAGCCAAGCGGACAGGGGTGGGTCCTATGGCTACACCTTC. It translates to CASSQADRGGSYGYTF. Looking up the rest from reference TRBV3-1 and TRBJ1-2 gives the full variable domain: DTAVSQTPKYLVTQMGNDKSIKCEQNLGHDTMYWYKQDSKKFLKIMFSYNNKELIINETVPNRFSPKSPDKAHLNLHINSLELGDSAVYFCASSQADRGGSYGYTFGSGTRLTVV.

The gene calls are TRBV28 and TRBJ2-7; 8 nucleotides line up with TRBD2. The ends lost 8 bases at V and 4 bases at J; junction bases unmatched: 16. The germline V gene has CDR1 MDHEN and CDR2 SYDVKM. The CDR3 covers 16 residues. The CDR3 region is CASPPGGDGVEYEQYF. The CDR3 DNA reads as TGTGCCAGCCCCCCGGGGGGGGACGGGGTCGAATACGAGCAGTACTTC. The full variable domain, with the rest looked up from reference TRBV28 and TRBJ2-7, is DVKVTQSSRYLVKRTGEKVFLECVQDMDHENMFWYRQDPGLGLRLIYFSYDVKMKEKGDIPEGYSVSREKKERFSLILESASTNQTSMYLCASPPGGDGVEYEQYFGPGTRLTVT.

This clonotype was found a few times. The J gene is TRBJ1-5, the V gene TRBV7-2; a weak D match, TRBD1 (5 bases). Trimming took off 6 bases at V and 5 bases at J, with 11 bases between the two ends. The CDR3 is made up of 13 amino acids. Per germline, CDR1 SGHTA and CDR2 FQGNSA. This chain's CDR3 is CASSGALDQPQHF. The DNA for the CDR3 is TGTGCCAGCAGTGGGGCGCTGGATCAGCCCCAGCATTTT. The full variable domain, in which reference TRBV7-2 and TRBJ1-5 provide the parts outside the CDR3, is GAGVSQSPSNKVTEKGKDVELRCDPISGHTALYWYRQSLGQGLEFLIYFQGNSAPDKSGLPSDRFSAERTGGSVSTLTIQRTQQEDSAVYLCASSGALDQPQHFGDGTRLSIL.

The gene calls are TRBV20-1 and TRBJ2-2; D not resolved. Germline CDR1 is DFQATT and CDR2 is SNEGSKA (reference sequence). The CDR3 spans 13 residues. Between the trimmed V and J ends, which lost 3 bases and 0 bases, there was a span of 5 bases. This chain's CDR3 is CSASASNTGELFF. CDR3 sequence (DNA): TGCAGTGCTAGTGCTTCGAACACCGGGGAGCTGTTTTTT.

The chain uses TRBV29-1 and TRBJ2-5, with 12 bases matching TRBD2. Germline lookup yields CDR1 SQVTM and CDR2 ANQGSEA. The CDR3 totals 14 residues. J lost 5 bases, V lost 7 bases, and 8 bases had no gene match. The CDR3 protein is CSEASGGAWETQYF. The DNA of the CDR3 is TGCAGCGAAGCTAGCGGGGGGGCCTGGGAGACCCAGTACTTC.

This clonotype occurred a few times. DNA for the CDR3: TGTGCCAGTAGCGACGTCTTGCGGGGGGAGGAGACCCAGTACTTC. This encodes CASSDVLRGEETQYF. The rearrangement uses TRBV19 and TRBJ2-5, with 8 nucleotides matching TRBD2. The germline gives CDR1 LNHDA, CDR2 SQIVND (reference sequence). V dropped 6 bases and J dropped 5; count of bases not matched to a gene: 11. The CDR3 runs to 15 residues.

Only a few counts were recorded for this clonotype. This chain uses TRBV6-4 with TRBJ1-1, with a weak D call TRBD1 (5 bases). This CDR3 has 13 residues. Germline CDR1 and CDR2: MRHNA and SNTAGT. Trimming removed 4 bases at V and 4 bases at J, with 10 bases between. CDR3 sequence: CASSAGQGTEAFF. The CDR3 bases are TGTGCCAGCAGTGCTGGTCAGGGCACTGAAGCTTTCTTT.

The rearrangement links TRBV9 to TRBJ2-3, with 14 bases that match TRBD2. The CDR3 has 20 residues. Germline CDR1 and CDR2: SGDLS and YYNGEE. V shed 0 bases, J shed 0 bases, and the junction held 9 bases outside the gene matches. CDR3 protein: CASSVESWTSGGTSTDTQYF. The DNA of the CDR3 is TGTGCCAGCAGCGTAGAAAGTTGGACTAGCGGGGGGACTAGCACAGATACGCAGTATTTT.

This clonotype has more than one count but fewer than ten. The genes are TRBV4-1 and TRBJ1-4; the match to TRBD1 covers 8 bases. The CDR3 contains 16 residues. Trimming cost V 0 bases and J 7 bases; bases outside gene matches: 7. Germline V lookup: CDR1 MGHRA, CDR2 YSYEKL. Written as DNA, the CDR3 is TGCGCCAGCAGCCAAGATGGGACAGGAAATGGTGAAAAACTGTTTTTT. Translation gives CASSQDGTGNGEKLFF.

The rearrangement uses TRBV9 and TRBJ2-4; the D gene is possibly TRBD2 (5 bases). V lost 0 bases and J lost 1, with 11 bases in between. The CDR3 covers 16 residues. From germline, CDR1 is SGDLS and CDR2 YYNGEE. CDR3 sequence reads: CASSVVLDSAKNIQYF. The CDR3 DNA follows: TGTGCCAGCAGCGTAGTTCTGGACTCCGCCAAAAACATTCAGTACTTC.

This clonotype was seen a handful of times. The genes are TRBV2 and TRBJ1-6; 7 bases are shared with TRBD1. Trimming cost V 6 bases and J 9 bases; bases outside gene matches: 8. CDR1 and CDR2 (germline): SNHLY, FYNNEI. The CDR3 has 14 amino acids. CDR3 residues: CASRKEAGGSPLHF. The CDR3 nucleotides are TGTGCCAGCAGGAAAGAGGCAGGGGGTTCACCCCTCCACTTT.